This T cell receptor (beta chain) was obtained from a study of technical replicates of blood from a few donors. Germline CDR1 reads WSHSY; CDR2 reads SAAADI. The CDR3 length is 14 residues. V lost 5 bases, J lost 1 base, and 9 bases lay in between. Sequencing was performed with immunoSEQ multiplex PCR; in TCRdb, only in-frame clones are kept and a portion is missing. The sample carries tens of thousands of clones, around 94% recorded once. The gene calls are TRBV10-2 and TRBJ1-5, with D possibly matching TRBD1 (6 bases). The receptor comes from a human donor in good health. What was sequenced was T cells isolated from PBMCs. As DNA, the CDR3 is TGCGCCAGCAGTCTTGGACAGAGCAATCAGCCCCAGCATTTT. This translates into CASSLGQSNQPQHF.